This T cell receptor beta chain came from a study of T cells in Graves' hyperthyroidism and ophthalmopathy. V was shortened by 5 bases and J by 5 bases, with 18 bases between the two germline ends. Germline V lookup: CDR1 LNHDA, CDR2 SQIVND (reference sequence). The CDR3 has 15 amino acids. RNA transcripts served as the template for amplifying TCR beta CDR3 regions. In the first-round RT-PCR of the TCR CDR3, the HTBI primer set was used. TCRdb passed the multiplex PCR reads through MiXCR, listing each CDR3 protein once. The top ten clones hold roughly 20% of a sample with about 360,000 distinct CDR3 sequences, about 14% of them seen once.

The rearrangement links TRBV19 to TRBJ1-1; the D is unclear. Sequencing was done on a sample of blood. The sequence was obtained from a man younger than 40 with Graves' hyperthyroidism that later progressed to Graves' ophthalmopathy. Written as DNA, the CDR3 is TGTGCCAGTAGTGACCTGAGGCAGGTGGGGACTGAAGCTTTCTTT. This codes for CASSDLRQVGTEAFF.